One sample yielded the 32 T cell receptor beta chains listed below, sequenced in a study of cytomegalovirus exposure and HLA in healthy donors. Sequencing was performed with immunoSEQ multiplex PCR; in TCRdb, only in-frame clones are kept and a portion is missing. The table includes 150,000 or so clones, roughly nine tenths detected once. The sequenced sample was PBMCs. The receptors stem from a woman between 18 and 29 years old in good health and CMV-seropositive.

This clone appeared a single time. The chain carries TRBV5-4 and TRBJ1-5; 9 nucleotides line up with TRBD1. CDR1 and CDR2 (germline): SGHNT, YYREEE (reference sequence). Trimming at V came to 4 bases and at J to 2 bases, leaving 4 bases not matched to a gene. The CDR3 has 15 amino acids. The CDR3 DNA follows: TGTGCCAGCAGCCCGGGACAGGGCCGCAATCAGCCCCAGCATTTT. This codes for CASSPGQGRNQPQHF.

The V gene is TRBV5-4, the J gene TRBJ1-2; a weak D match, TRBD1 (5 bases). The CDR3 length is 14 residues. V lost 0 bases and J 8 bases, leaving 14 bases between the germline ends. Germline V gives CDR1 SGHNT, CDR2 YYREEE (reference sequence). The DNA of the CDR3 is TGTGCCAGCAGCTTGGGCGGGGCTCTGGGCGGCTACACCTTC. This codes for CASSLGGALGGYTF.

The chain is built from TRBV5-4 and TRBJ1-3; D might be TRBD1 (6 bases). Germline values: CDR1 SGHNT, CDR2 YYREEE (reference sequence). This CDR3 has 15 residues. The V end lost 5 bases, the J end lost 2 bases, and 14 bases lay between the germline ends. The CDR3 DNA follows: TGTGCCAGCAGTATAGGGGGGGGACCTGGAAACACCATATATTTT. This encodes CASSIGGGPGNTIYF.

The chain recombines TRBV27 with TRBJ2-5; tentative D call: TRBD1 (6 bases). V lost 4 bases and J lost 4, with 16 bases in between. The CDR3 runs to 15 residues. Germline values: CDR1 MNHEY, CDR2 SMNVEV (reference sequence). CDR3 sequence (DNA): TGTGCCAGCAGTTCGAACAGGGATCCAGGAGAGACCCAGTACTTC. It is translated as CASSSNRDPGETQYF.

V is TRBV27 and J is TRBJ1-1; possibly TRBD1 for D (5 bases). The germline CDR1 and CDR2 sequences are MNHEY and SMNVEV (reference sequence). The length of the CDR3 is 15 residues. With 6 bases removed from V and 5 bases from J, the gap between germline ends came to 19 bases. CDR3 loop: CASSSQDSGRTEAFF. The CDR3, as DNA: TGTGCCAGCAGCTCTCAAGACAGCGGGAGGACTGAAGCTTTCTTT.

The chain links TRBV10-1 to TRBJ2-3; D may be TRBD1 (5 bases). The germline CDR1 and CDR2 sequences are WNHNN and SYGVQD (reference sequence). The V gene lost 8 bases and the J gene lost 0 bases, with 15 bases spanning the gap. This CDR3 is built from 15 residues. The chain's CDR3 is CASHRLISSTDTQYF. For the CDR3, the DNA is TGCGCCAGCCACAGGCTAATCTCTAGCACAGATACGCAGTATTTT.

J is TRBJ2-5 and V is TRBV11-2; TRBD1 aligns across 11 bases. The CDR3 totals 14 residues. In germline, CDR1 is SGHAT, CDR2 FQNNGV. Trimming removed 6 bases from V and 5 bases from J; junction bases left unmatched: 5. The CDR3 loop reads CASSRTGGMETQYF. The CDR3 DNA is TGTGCCAGCAGTCGGACAGGGGGCATGGAGACCCAGTACTTC.

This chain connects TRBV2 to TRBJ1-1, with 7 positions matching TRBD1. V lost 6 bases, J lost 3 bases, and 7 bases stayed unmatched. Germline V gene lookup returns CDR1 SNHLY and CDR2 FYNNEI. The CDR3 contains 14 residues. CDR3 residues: CASRTGWVDTEAFF. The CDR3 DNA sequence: TGTGCCAGCAGGACAGGGTGGGTAGACACTGAAGCTTTCTTT.

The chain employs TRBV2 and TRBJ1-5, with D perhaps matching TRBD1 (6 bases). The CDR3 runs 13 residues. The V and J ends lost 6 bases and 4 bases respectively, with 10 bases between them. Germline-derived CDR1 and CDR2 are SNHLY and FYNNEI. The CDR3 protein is CASRQGQNQPQHF. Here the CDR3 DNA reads TGTGCCAGCAGACAGGGACAAAATCAGCCCCAGCATTTT.

The CDR3 DNA reads TGTGCCAGCAGTGCTCGGTTTCGGGGACAAGAGACCCAGTACTTC. Amino acids: CASSARFRGQETQYF. The chain recombines TRBV6-1 with TRBJ2-5; D is perhaps TRBD2 (5 bases). Germline V gives CDR1 MNHNS, CDR2 SASEGT. The CDR3 has 15 amino acids. V was cut by 4 bases and J by 2 bases, with 14 bases left in between.

The CDR3 coding sequence is TGTGCCAGCAGCGCACAAGAGACCCAGTACTTC. Encoded protein: CASSAQETQYF. The chain links TRBV9 to TRBJ2-5, with D hard to call. The germline gives CDR1 SGDLS, CDR2 YYNGEE. V was pared by 3 bases and J by 2 bases, with 2 bases between. This CDR3 region has 11 residues.

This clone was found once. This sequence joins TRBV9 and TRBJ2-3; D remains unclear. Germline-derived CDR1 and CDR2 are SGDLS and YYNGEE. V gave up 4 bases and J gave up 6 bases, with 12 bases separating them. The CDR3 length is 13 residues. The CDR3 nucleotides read TGTGCCAGCAGCTTAGAATTGGGCGATACGCAGTATTTT. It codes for CASSLELGDTQYF.

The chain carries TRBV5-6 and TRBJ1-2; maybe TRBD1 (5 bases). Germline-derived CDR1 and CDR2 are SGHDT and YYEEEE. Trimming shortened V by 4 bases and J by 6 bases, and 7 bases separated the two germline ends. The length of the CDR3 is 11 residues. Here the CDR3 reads CASSGGDGYTF. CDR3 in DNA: TGTGCCAGCAGCGGGGGGGATGGCTACACCTTC. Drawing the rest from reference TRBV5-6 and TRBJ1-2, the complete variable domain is DAGVTQSPTHLIKTRGQQVTLRCSPKSGHDTVSWYQQALGQGPQFIFQYYEEEERQRGNFPDRFSGHQFPNYSSELNVNALLLGDSALYLCASSGGDGYTFGSGTRLTVV.

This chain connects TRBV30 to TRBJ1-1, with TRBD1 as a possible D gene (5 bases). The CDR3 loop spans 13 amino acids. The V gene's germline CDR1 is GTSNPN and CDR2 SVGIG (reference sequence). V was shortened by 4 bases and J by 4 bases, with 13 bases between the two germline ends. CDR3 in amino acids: CAWKKDQGTEAFF. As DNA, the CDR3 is TGTGCCTGGAAGAAGGATCAGGGCACTGAAGCTTTCTTT. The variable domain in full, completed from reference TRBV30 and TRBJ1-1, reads SQTIHQWPATLVQPVGSPLSLECTVEGTSNPNLYWYRQAAGRGLQLLFYSVGIGQISSEVPQNLSASRPQDRQFILSSKKLLLSDSGFYLCAWKKDQGTEAFFGQGTRLTVV.

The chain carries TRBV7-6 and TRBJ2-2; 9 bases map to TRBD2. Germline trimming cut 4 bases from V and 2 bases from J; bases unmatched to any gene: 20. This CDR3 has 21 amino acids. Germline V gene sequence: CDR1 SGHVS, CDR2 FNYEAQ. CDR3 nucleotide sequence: TGTGCCAGCAGCTCTCCTAATCCTAGCGGGGAGAATATCGGCAACACCGGGGAGCTGTTTTTT. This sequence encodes CASSSPNPSGENIGNTGELFF.

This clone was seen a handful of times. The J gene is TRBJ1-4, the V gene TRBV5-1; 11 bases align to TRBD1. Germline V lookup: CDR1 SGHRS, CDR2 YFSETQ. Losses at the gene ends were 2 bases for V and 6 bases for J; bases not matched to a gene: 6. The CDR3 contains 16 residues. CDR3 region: CASSLGQGARYEKLFF. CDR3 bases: TGCGCCAGCAGCTTAGGACAGGGGGCGAGGTATGAAAAACTGTTTTTT.

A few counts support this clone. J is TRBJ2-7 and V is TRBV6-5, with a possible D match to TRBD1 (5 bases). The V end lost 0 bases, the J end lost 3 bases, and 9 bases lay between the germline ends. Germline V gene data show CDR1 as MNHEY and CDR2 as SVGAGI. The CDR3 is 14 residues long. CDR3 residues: CASSYSWQGYEQYF. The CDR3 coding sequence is TGTGCCAGCAGTTACTCGTGGCAGGGCTACGAGCAGTACTTC.

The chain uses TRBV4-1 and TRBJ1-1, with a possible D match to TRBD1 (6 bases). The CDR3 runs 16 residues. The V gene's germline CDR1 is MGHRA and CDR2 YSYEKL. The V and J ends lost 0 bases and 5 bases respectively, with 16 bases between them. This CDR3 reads CASSQDRAGAGTEAFF. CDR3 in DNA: TGCGCCAGCAGCCAAGATCGGGCGGGGGCGGGGACTGAAGCTTTCTTT.

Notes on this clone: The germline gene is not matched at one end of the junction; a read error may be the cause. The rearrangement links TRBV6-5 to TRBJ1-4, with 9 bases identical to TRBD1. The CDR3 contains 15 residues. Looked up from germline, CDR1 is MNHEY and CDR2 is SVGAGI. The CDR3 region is CASSDSTGGNEKLFF. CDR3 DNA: TGTGCCAGCAGTGACTCGACAGGGGGTAATGAAAAACTGTTTTTT.

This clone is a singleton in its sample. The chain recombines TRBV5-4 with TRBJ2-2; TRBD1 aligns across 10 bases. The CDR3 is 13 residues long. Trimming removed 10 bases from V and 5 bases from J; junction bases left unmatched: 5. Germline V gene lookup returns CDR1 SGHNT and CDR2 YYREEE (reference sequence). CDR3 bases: TGTGCCTCCGGGACAGGGGATACCGGGGAGCTGTTTTTT. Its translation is CASGTGDTGELFF.

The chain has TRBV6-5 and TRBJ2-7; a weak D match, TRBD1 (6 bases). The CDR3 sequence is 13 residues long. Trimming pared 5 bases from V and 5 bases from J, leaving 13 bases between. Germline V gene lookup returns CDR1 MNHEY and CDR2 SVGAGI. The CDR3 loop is CASSPGTRHEQYF. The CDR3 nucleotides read TGTGCCAGCAGTCCCGGGACACGCCACGAGCAGTACTTC.

The CDR3 region is CASSQGELYSNQPQHF. The CDR3 bases are TGTGCCAGCAGCCAAGGTGAGCTCTATAGCAATCAGCCCCAGCATTTT. The rearrangement links TRBV4-2 to TRBJ1-5; D is unclear. From germline, CDR1 is LGHNA and CDR2 YNFKEQ. CDR3 length: 16 amino acids. V was trimmed by 1 base and J by 0 bases, leaving 10 bases between them.

The CDR3, as DNA: TGTGCCAGCAGCCGACTGGGACAGCAAGAGACCCAGTACTTC. Protein product: CASSRLGQQETQYF. V gene TRBV5-5 combines with J gene TRBJ2-5; 7 positions agree with TRBD1. Per germline, CDR1 SGHKS and CDR2 YYEKEE (reference sequence). The CDR3 consists of 14 residues. Trimming took 4 bases from V and 2 from J; bases not matched to a gene: 5.

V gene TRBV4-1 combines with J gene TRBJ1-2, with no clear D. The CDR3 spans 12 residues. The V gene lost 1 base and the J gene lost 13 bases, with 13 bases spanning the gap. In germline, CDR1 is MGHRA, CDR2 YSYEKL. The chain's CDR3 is CASSQGAASSTF. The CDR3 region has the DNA TGCGCCAGCAGCCAAGGCGCAGCATCTAGCACCTTC.

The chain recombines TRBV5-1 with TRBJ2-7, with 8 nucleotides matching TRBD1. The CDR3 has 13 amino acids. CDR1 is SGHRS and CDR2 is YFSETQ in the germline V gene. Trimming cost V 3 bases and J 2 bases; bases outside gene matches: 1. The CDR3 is CASSSRGPYEQYF. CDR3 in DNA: TGCGCCAGCAGCTCCAGGGGGCCCTACGAGCAGTACTTC.

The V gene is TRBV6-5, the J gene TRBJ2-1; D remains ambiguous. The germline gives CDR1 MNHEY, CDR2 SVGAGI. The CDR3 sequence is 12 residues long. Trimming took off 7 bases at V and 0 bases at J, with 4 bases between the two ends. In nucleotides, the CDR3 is TGTGCCAGCACCAGCTCCTACAATGAGCAGTTCTTC. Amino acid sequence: CASTSSYNEQFF.

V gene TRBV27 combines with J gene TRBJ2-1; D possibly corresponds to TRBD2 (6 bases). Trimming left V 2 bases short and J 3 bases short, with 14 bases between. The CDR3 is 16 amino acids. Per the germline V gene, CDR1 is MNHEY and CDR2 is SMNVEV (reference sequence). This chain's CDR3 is CASSLTAGRYYNEQFF. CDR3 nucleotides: TGTGCCAGCAGTTTAACGGCGGGGAGATACTACAATGAGCAGTTCTTC.

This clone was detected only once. In DNA form, the CDR3 reads TGTGCCAGTAGTCTTGGACAGGGCAGACAGCCCCAGCATTTT. Residues: CASSLGQGRQPQHF. The V and J genes are TRBV19 and TRBJ1-5; 8 bases are shared with TRBD1. Germline CDR1 and CDR2: LNHDA and SQIVND (reference sequence). V lost 5 bases, J lost 7 bases, and 7 bases stayed unmatched. This CDR3 is 14 amino acids long.

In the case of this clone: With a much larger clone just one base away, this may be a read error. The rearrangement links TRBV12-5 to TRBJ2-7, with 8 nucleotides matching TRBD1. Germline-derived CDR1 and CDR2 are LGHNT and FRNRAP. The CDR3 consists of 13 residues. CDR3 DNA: TGTGTTAGTGGTTTCTGGACAGGGCAAGAGCAGTACTTC. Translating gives CVSGFWTGQEQYF.

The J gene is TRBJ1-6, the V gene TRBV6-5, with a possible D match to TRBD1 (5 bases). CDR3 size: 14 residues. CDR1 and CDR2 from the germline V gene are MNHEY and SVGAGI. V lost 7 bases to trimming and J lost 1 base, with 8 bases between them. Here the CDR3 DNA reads TGTGCCAGCACCACAGGATCCTATAATTCACCCCTCCACTTT. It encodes CASTTGSYNSPLHF.

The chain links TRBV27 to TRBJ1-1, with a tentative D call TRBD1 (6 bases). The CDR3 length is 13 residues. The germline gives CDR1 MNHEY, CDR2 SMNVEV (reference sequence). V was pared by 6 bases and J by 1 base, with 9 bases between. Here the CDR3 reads CASRKTGNTEAFF. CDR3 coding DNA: TGTGCCAGCAGGAAGACAGGGAACACTGAAGCTTTCTTT.

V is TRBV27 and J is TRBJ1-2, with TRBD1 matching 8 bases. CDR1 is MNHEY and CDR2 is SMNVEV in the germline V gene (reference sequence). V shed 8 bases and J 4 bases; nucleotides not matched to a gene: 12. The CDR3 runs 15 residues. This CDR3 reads CASQSLRTGSYGYTF. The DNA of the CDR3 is TGTGCCAGCCAAAGCTTAAGGACAGGGAGCTATGGCTACACCTTC.